This passage covers 27 T cell receptor beta chains from one sample sequenced in a study of T cell responses to AZD1222 COVID-19 vaccine. The data were produced by immunoSEQ multiplex PCR, yet TCRdb's version contains in-frame clones alone and is incomplete. The sample yields some 200,000 clones, under 95% seen once. The sequencing used peripheral blood, collected on day 0 of AZD1222 vaccination. These receptors were collected from an adult in good health.

This clone was counted between two and nine times. This chain joins TRBV10-3 and TRBJ1-4; no firm D call. CDR1 is ENHRY, CDR2 SYGVKD, per germline. The CDR3 runs 14 residues. The V end lost 4 bases, the J end lost 7 bases, and 13 bases lay between the germline ends. The DNA of the CDR3 is TGTGCCATCAGTGCTGTCCTGCCTAGTGAAAAACTGTTTTTT. Translated: CAISAVLPSEKLFF.

This chain links TRBV5-1 with TRBJ2-1; D is perhaps TRBD2 (6 bases). Deletions cut 0 bases from V and 7 bases from J, with 17 bases between. CDR3 length equals 16 residues. Germline V CDR1 and CDR2: SGHRS, YFSETQ. CDR3 bases: TGCGCCAGCAGCTTGGCCGCTGCCAAGGCGGGGAATGAGCAGTTCTTC. Translation gives CASSLAAAKAGNEQFF.

A few counts support this clone. The chain carries TRBV20-1 and TRBJ1-2; 7 bases fit TRBD1. The germline V gene encodes CDR1 DFQATT and CDR2 SNEGSKA (reference sequence). This CDR3 contains 13 residues. V lost 3 bases, J lost 0 bases, and 1 base stayed unmatched. CDR3 protein: CSASQGANYGYTF. Written as DNA, the CDR3 is TGCAGTGCTAGTCAGGGGGCTAACTATGGCTACACCTTC.

This chain uses TRBV7-9 with TRBJ2-7; D gene ambiguous. V lost 3 bases and J lost 5, with 11 bases in between. The CDR3 is 13 amino acids. In germline, CDR1 is SEHNR, CDR2 FQNEAQ (reference sequence). CDR3 loop: CASSFGQLNEQYF. In nucleotides, the CDR3 is TGTGCCAGCAGCTTTGGGCAGCTTAACGAGCAGTACTTC.

J is TRBJ2-2 and V is TRBV24-1; D is perhaps TRBD2 (6 bases). The V and J ends lost 5 bases and 6 bases respectively, with 6 bases between them. The CDR3 has 12 residues. Germline CDR1 reads KGHDR; CDR2 reads SFDVKD. CDR3 in amino acids: CATSAGAGELFF. The CDR3 DNA reads as TGTGCCACCAGTGCGGGGGCCGGGGAGCTGTTTTTT.

V and J are TRBV28 and TRBJ2-3; weak D call: TRBD2 (5 bases). This CDR3 comprises 15 residues. CDR1 is MDHEN and CDR2 is SYDVKM in the germline V gene. V lost 3 bases, J lost 6 bases, and 16 bases lay in between. Written as DNA, the CDR3 is TGTGCCAGCAGTTTTGCGGGCAGGAGTTGGGATACGCAGTATTTT. Translation gives CASSFAGRSWDTQYF. The complete variable domain, with remaining parts taken from reference TRBV28 and TRBJ2-3, reads DVKVTQSSRYLVKRTGEKVFLECVQDMDHENMFWYRQDPGLGLRLIYFSYDVKMKEKGDIPEGYSVSREKKERFSLILESASTNQTSMYLCASSFAGRSWDTQYFGPGTRLTVL.

The gene calls are TRBV27 and TRBJ1-6; tentatively, D is TRBD1 (5 bases). Trimming took 3 bases from V and 7 from J, leaving 13 bases between them. The CDR3 extends over 15 amino acids. The germline CDR1 and CDR2 sequences are MNHEY and SMNVEV (reference sequence). CDR3: CASSFTWGENSPLHF. CDR3 nucleotide sequence: TGTGCCAGCAGTTTCACTTGGGGGGAGAATTCACCCCTCCACTTT.

V and J are TRBV14 and TRBJ1-1; 7 nucleotides line up with TRBD1. The CDR3 runs to 18 residues. From germline, CDR1 is SGHDN and CDR2 FVKESK. With V trimmed by 0 bases and J by 1 base, 11 bases remained unmatched. CDR3 protein: CASSQDGTARRGNTEAFF. In nucleotides, the CDR3 is TGTGCCAGCAGCCAAGATGGGACAGCGCGAAGAGGGAACACTGAAGCTTTCTTT.

The chain carries TRBV27 and TRBJ2-7; 8 bases line up with TRBD2. The CDR3 length is 16 residues. Trimming took 2 bases from V and 1 from J; bases not matched to a gene: 7. In germline, CDR1 is MNHEY, CDR2 SMNVEV (reference sequence). CDR3 bases: TGTGCCAGCAGTTTAACGGGGGGGTCCGGGTCCTACGAGCAGTACTTC. Its protein product is CASSLTGGSGSYEQYF.

The CDR3 coding sequence is TGTGCCAGCAGCGTAGGGATGTCCTCCTACGAGCAGTACTTC. Translation gives CASSVGMSSYEQYF. The chain carries TRBV9 and TRBJ2-7; the D is unclear. This CDR3 is built from 14 residues. Trimming stripped 0 bases from V and 0 bases from J, with 7 bases between. Germline CDR1 is SGDLS and CDR2 is YYNGEE.

V usage is TRBV7-8 and J usage is TRBJ2-7; TRBD2 might be the D (5 bases). The germline V gene encodes CDR1 SGHVS and CDR2 FQNEAQ. The ends were cut back, 2 bases at V and 3 bases at J, with 14 bases in the middle. This CDR3 comprises 15 residues. In DNA form, the CDR3 reads TGTGCCAGCAGCTTACCCGGGAACCTACTCTACGAGCAGTACTTC. Protein sequence: CASSLPGNLLYEQYF.

The rearrangement links TRBV11-3 to TRBJ2-3; a possible D gene is TRBD2 (5 bases). The CDR3 contains 14 residues. V was cut by 4 bases and J by 1 base, with 9 bases left in between. Germline CDR1 and CDR2: SGHNT and YENEEA. The CDR3 bases are TGTGCCAGCAGCTCGGCGGGTGGCACAGATACGCAGTATTTT. Translated: CASSSAGGTDTQYF.

This clone was detected only once. The chain is built from TRBV7-8 and TRBJ1-2, with D perhaps TRBD1 (6 bases). The germline V and J ends were trimmed by 5 bases and 3 bases, with 19 bases remaining between them. Germline V gives CDR1 SGHVS, CDR2 FQNEAQ. The CDR3 sequence is 16 residues long. The CDR3 region has the DNA TGTGCCAGCAGCCCGCTAGGGAGGGGGGCCCACTATGGCTACACCTTC. Translating gives CASSPLGRGAHYGYTF.

The chain couples TRBV29-1 to TRBJ2-7; a weak D match, TRBD1 (6 bases). Germline V gene sequence: CDR1 SQVTM, CDR2 ANQGSEA. The CDR3 is 14 residues long. V was trimmed by 7 bases and J by 2 bases, leaving 18 bases between them. The CDR3 DNA sequence: TGCAGCGGTACCTGGGGGCCTCCCACCTACGAGCAGTACTTC. It yields the protein CSGTWGPPTYEQYF.

The gene calls are TRBV2 and TRBJ2-7; D is unresolved. The CDR3 runs 11 residues. Germline V gene data show CDR1 as SNHLY and CDR2 as FYNNEI. Trimming shortened V by 7 bases and J by 3 bases, and 7 bases separated the two germline ends. The DNA of the CDR3 is TGTGCCAGCATCAAACTCTACGAGCAGTACTTC. Residues: CASIKLYEQYF.

The chain is built from TRBV28 and TRBJ1-2; TRBD1 aligns across 7 bases. This CDR3 has 15 amino acids. Unmatched junction bases numbered 12, after V lost 7 bases and J lost 4 bases. CDR1 is MDHEN and CDR2 is SYDVKM in the germline V gene. The CDR3 protein is CASTLQGTYTYGYTF. The CDR3 nucleotides read TGTGCCAGCACCCTACAGGGGACTTATACCTATGGCTACACCTTC.

This chain's CDR3 is CASSVGVGNTGELFF. The CDR3 DNA reads as TGTGCCAGCAGCGTAGGGGTAGGGAACACCGGGGAGCTGTTTTTT. The chain joins TRBV9 to TRBJ2-2; D is unresolved. Trimming shortened V by 0 bases and J by 1 base, and 7 bases separated the two germline ends. Germline V gene sequence: CDR1 SGDLS, CDR2 YYNGEE. The CDR3 covers 15 residues.

The CDR3 coding sequence is TGCGCCAGCAGCCAAGATCCCGGACAGCGAGCAGATACGCAGTATTTT. It translates to CASSQDPGQRADTQYF. The chain carries TRBV4-1 and TRBJ2-3; TRBD1 might be the D (6 bases). The CDR3 contains 16 residues. Trimming left V 0 bases short and J 4 bases short, with 14 bases between. Looked up from germline, CDR1 is MGHRA and CDR2 is YSYEKL.

This chain connects TRBV6-5 to TRBJ1-2; TRBD1 aligns across 8 bases. CDR1 is MNHEY and CDR2 is SVGAGI in the germline V gene. The CDR3 has 14 residues. Trimming took 6 bases from V and 5 from J; bases not matched to a gene: 8. CDR3 amino acids: CASRPGQGGYGYTF. CDR3 bases: TGTGCCAGCAGGCCCGGACAGGGAGGTTATGGCTACACCTTC.

The rearrangement uses TRBV19 and TRBJ1-5; perhaps TRBD1 as D (5 bases). V was clipped by 6 bases and J by 0 bases, with 9 bases between them. The CDR3 has 14 amino acids. Germline V gene data show CDR1 as LNHDA and CDR2 as SQIVND (reference sequence). DNA for the CDR3: TGTGCCAGTAGCCCCAGGGCTAGCAATCAGCCCCAGCATTTT. Its translation: CASSPRASNQPQHF.

The chain uses TRBV27 and TRBJ1-5, with D hard to call. This CDR3 is built from 19 residues. V lost 4 bases and J 2 bases, leaving 24 bases between the germline ends. Germline CDR1 MNHEY, CDR2 SMNVEV (reference sequence). In DNA form, the CDR3 reads TGTGCCAGCAGTTCTAAGGGTACGGAACTGATTGGGGGCAATCAGCCCCAGCATTTT. Translating gives CASSSKGTELIGGNQPQHF.

This chain uses TRBV10-2 with TRBJ2-1, with D hard to call. Germline-derived CDR1 and CDR2 are WSHSY and SAAADI. The V gene lost 4 bases and the J gene lost 4 bases, with 8 bases spanning the gap. The CDR3 is 13 amino acids. The CDR3 nucleotides are TGCGCCAGCAGTGGTGGCAGATACAATGAGCAGTTCTTC. The encoded protein is CASSGGRYNEQFF.

V is TRBV19 and J is TRBJ2-7; 8 positions match TRBD1. The CDR3 is made up of 15 amino acids. Germline values: CDR1 LNHDA, CDR2 SQIVND (reference sequence). With V trimmed by 1 base and J by 3 bases, 5 bases remained unmatched. This CDR3 is CASSIGTGRIYEQYF. The CDR3 DNA sequence: TGTGCCAGTAGTATAGGGACAGGGAGGATCTACGAGCAGTACTTC.

V is TRBV5-6 and J is TRBJ1-6, with 7 bases that match TRBD1. After removal of 1 base from V and 9 bases from J, the junction contained 4 bases not matched to a gene. The length of the CDR3 is 14 residues. Germline CDR1 is SGHDT and CDR2 is YYEEEE. CDR3 protein: CASSLWDSGSPLHF. The DNA of the CDR3 is TGTGCCAGCAGCTTGTGGGACAGTGGTTCACCCCTCCACTTT.

The chain employs TRBV28 and TRBJ1-5, with 7 bases lining up with TRBD1. V was clipped by 2 bases and J by 4 bases; unmatched bases: 5. Germline CDR1 and CDR2: MDHEN and SYDVKM. This CDR3 comprises 15 residues. The CDR3 region has the DNA TGTGCCAGCAGTTTACAGGGGGGGGATAATCAGCCCCAGCATTTT. This gives the protein CASSLQGGDNQPQHF. Based on the CDR3 plus reference TRBV28 and TRBJ1-5, the full variable domain is DVKVTQSSRYLVKRTGEKVFLECVQDMDHENMFWYRQDPGLGLRLIYFSYDVKMKEKGDIPEGYSVSREKKERFSLILESASTNQTSMYLCASSLQGGDNQPQHFGDGTRLSIL.

This chain links TRBV7-9 with TRBJ2-1, with 8 bases aligning to TRBD1. Looked up from germline, CDR1 is SEHNR and CDR2 is FQNEAQ (reference sequence). The length of the CDR3 is 16 residues. Losses at the gene ends were 3 bases for V and 7 bases for J; bases not matched to a gene: 11. Here the CDR3 reads CASSFRRGLKMNEQFF. DNA of the CDR3: TGTGCCAGCAGCTTCCGCAGGGGGCTAAAGATGAATGAGCAGTTCTTC.

The chain uses TRBV19 and TRBJ1-4; no reliable D call. From germline, CDR1 is LNHDA and CDR2 SQIVND (reference sequence). The CDR3 loop spans 13 amino acids. V lost 5 bases and J lost 11, with 15 bases in between. CDR3 sequence: CASSLLKTGKLFF. CDR3 DNA: TGTGCCAGTAGTCTCCTAAAGACGGGGAAACTGTTTTTT.